The 22 T cell receptor beta chains below all came from one sample that was sequenced in a study of T cells after yellow fever vaccination. Using its own MiXCR run on the 5' RACE reads, TCRdb lists one record per CDR3 protein. The sample holds 250,000 to 350,000 distinct CDR3 sequences; 3.5% to 4.5% are singletons and the top ten take roughly a fifth. Sample: PBMCs, taken 15 days after the yellow fever booster vaccination. The source is a man younger than 30 who received the YFV17D yellow fever vaccine.

This clonotype was seen a few times. V usage is TRBV18 and J usage is TRBJ2-7; TRBD1 matches at 8 bases. V shed 6 bases and J 5 bases; nucleotides not matched to a gene: 9. CDR1 is KGHSH and CDR2 is LQKENI in the germline V gene. CDR3 length equals 14 residues. The CDR3 region has the DNA TGTGCCAGCTCTCTTCAGGGGGCGACCGACGAGCAGTACGTC. It specifies CASSLQGATDEQYV.

This clonotype has ten or more counts. The chain combines TRBV7-9 with TRBJ1-1; D ambiguous. Trimming cost V 5 bases and J 1 base, with 14 bases left between them. This CDR3 is 15 amino acids long. Germline CDR1 SEHNR, CDR2 FQNEAQ (reference sequence). CDR3 DNA sequence: TGTGCCAGCAGCCCGTACGGGGTAAGGAACACTGAAGCTTTCTTT. It codes for CASSPYGVRNTEAFF.

This clonotype was observed many times. The chain recombines TRBV9 with TRBJ2-7; 12 nucleotides align to TRBD2. Germline values: CDR1 SGDLS, CDR2 YYNGEE. The CDR3 spans 15 residues. V shed 4 bases and J 4 bases; nucleotides not matched to a gene: 6. CDR3 sequence (DNA): TGTGCCAGCAGCCCCACTAGCGGGGGGTGGTACGAGCAGTACTTC. It codes for CASSPTSGGWYEQYF. The full variable domain, completed using reference TRBV9 and TRBJ2-7, is DSGVTQTPKHLITATGQRVTLRCSPRSGDLSVYWYQQSLDQGLQFLIQYYNGEERAKGNILERFSAQQFPDLHSELNLSSLELGDSALYFCASSPTSGGWYEQYFGPGTRLTVT.

This chain links TRBV5-1 with TRBJ2-1, with TRBD2 identical over 13 bases. Looked up from germline, CDR1 is SGHRS and CDR2 is YFSETQ. J was trimmed by 9 bases and V by 4 bases; bases with no gene match: 10. This CDR3 is built from 16 residues. CDR3 bases: TGCGCCAGCAGCCGACGGACTAGCGGGGGTCGAGGTGAGCAGTTCTTC. Encoded protein: CASSRRTSGGRGEQFF.

The rearrangement uses TRBV5-1 and TRBJ1-2; D perhaps matches TRBD1 (5 bases). Germline lookup yields CDR1 SGHRS and CDR2 YFSETQ. Trimming pared 4 bases from V and 6 bases from J, leaving 13 bases between. This CDR3 is 13 amino acids long. The DNA of the CDR3 is TGCGCCAGCAGCGCCATGGGGGGGGATGGCTACACCTTC. Residues: CASSAMGGDGYTF.

The chain combines TRBV20-1 with TRBJ2-2; 7 nucleotides line up with TRBD1. CDR1 is DFQATT, CDR2 SNEGSKA, per germline (reference sequence). The CDR3 spans 14 residues. The ends lost 4 bases at V and 1 base at J; junction bases unmatched: 3. The CDR3 loop is CSATTGQNTGELFF. The CDR3, as DNA: TGCAGTGCTACGACAGGGCAGAACACCGGGGAGCTGTTTTTT.

This clonotype was counted between two and nine times. V gene TRBV6-1 combines with J gene TRBJ1-6; no clear D. Per germline, CDR1 MNHNS and CDR2 SASEGT. The CDR3 consists of 14 residues. Trimming removed 3 bases from V and 14 bases from J, with 17 bases in between. In nucleotides, the CDR3 is TGTGCCAGCAGTGATAGTACGGATCTAAGGGCCCTCCACTTT. It yields the protein CASSDSTDLRALHF.

This clonotype was recorded at least ten times. The gene calls are TRBV4-3 and TRBJ2-2; 7 nucleotides align to TRBD1. The CDR3 runs to 16 residues. Germline V gene sequence: CDR1 LGHNA, CDR2 YSLEER. With V trimmed by 1 base and J by 3 bases, 5 bases remained unmatched. CDR3 in DNA: TGCGCCAGCAGCCAAGTAACCGGGACAGACACCGGGGAGCTGTTTTTT. Translating gives CASSQVTGTDTGELFF.

This clonotype was observed at least ten times. V gene TRBV7-2 combines with J gene TRBJ2-2, with D maybe TRBD2 (5 bases). The CDR3 is made up of 18 amino acids. V dropped 5 bases and J dropped 1 base, with 20 bases sitting between them. From germline, CDR1 is SGHTA and CDR2 FQGNSA. DNA for the CDR3: TGTGCCAGCAGCATCGAGCGGATTACGGCCTTGAACACCGGGGAGCTGTTTTTT. It is translated as CASSIERITALNTGELFF. The full variable domain, its missing parts supplied by reference TRBV7-2 and TRBJ2-2, is GAGVSQSPSNKVTEKGKDVELRCDPISGHTALYWYRQSLGQGLEFLIYFQGNSAPDKSGLPSDRFSAERTGGSVSTLTIQRTQQEDSAVYLCASSIERITALNTGELFFGEGSRLTVL.

This clonotype was found a few times. The rearrangement joins TRBV2 to TRBJ2-7, with TRBD1 identical over 8 bases. Trimming took 6 bases from V and 4 from J; bases not matched to a gene: 11. CDR3 length: 15 residues. In germline, CDR1 is SNHLY, CDR2 FYNNEI. The CDR3 sequence: CASSGDRTKMYEQYV. The CDR3 DNA sequence: TGTGCCAGCAGCGGGGACAGGACTAAGATGTACGAGCAGTACGTC.

This clonotype was found a few times. This chain uses TRBV20-1 with TRBJ1-6; D ambiguous. V was shortened by 3 bases and J by 7 bases, with 10 bases between the two germline ends. In germline, CDR1 is DFQATT, CDR2 SNEGSKA (reference sequence). CDR3 length: 13 residues. The CDR3 sequence is CSASEGRNSPLHF. CDR3 DNA sequence: TGCAGTGCTAGCGAAGGGAGGAATTCACCCCTCCACTTT.

The chain carries TRBV10-3 and TRBJ2-1; either TRBD1 or TRBD2 may supply D (5 bases each). CDR1 ENHRY and CDR2 SYGVKD come from the germline V gene. The CDR3 spans 15 residues. V was cut by 0 bases and J by 3 bases, with 9 bases left in between. Here the CDR3 reads CAISESVGVYNEQFF. CDR3 nucleotides: TGTGCCATCAGTGAGTCGGTGGGGGTCTACAATGAGCAGTTCTTC.

This clonotype was detected a few times. The chain joins TRBV20-1 to TRBJ1-5, with a possible D match to TRBD1 (5 bases). From germline, CDR1 is DFQATT and CDR2 SNEGSKA (reference sequence). V lost 3 bases and J lost 9, with 21 bases in between. The CDR3 runs 15 residues. The CDR3: CSASAEQGGLSPQHF. The DNA of the CDR3 is TGCAGTGCTAGTGCCGAGCAGGGCGGGCTGTCGCCCCAGCATTTT.

This clonotype has a count of ten or more. V is TRBV27 and J is TRBJ1-1, with D unresolved. The V gene's germline CDR1 is MNHEY and CDR2 SMNVEV (reference sequence). This CDR3 is 14 amino acids long. V shed 4 bases and J shed 1 base, with 10 bases lying between them. The CDR3 nucleotides are TGTGCCAGCAGTTCACCCGCCGGGAACACTGAAGCTTTCTTT. Its translation is CASSSPAGNTEAFF.

The chain is built from TRBV12-3 or TRBV12-4 and TRBJ1-5; D uncertain. The length of the CDR3 is 15 residues. V was trimmed by 5 bases and J by 2 bases, leaving 13 bases between them. The CDR3 sequence: CASSQRGRGNQPQHF. CDR3 sequence (DNA): TGTGCCAGCAGTCAACGGGGTAGGGGCAATCAGCCCCAGCATTTT.

The chain is built from TRBV5-5 and TRBJ1-2; a weak D match, TRBD1 (6 bases). The CDR3 runs 14 residues. The V gene's germline CDR1 is SGHKS and CDR2 YYEKEE (reference sequence). V lost 4 bases to trimming and J lost 7 bases, with 17 bases between them. CDR3 in amino acids: CASSPSWGLRGYTF. Written as DNA, the CDR3 is TGTGCCAGCAGCCCTAGCTGGGGGCTTCGTGGCTACACCTTC.

Many counts were recorded for this clonotype. The rearrangement uses TRBV4-3 and TRBJ2-3, with 8 bases identical to TRBD2. Trimming cost V 0 bases and J 6 bases; bases outside gene matches: 5. In germline, CDR1 is LGHNA, CDR2 YSLEER. This CDR3 is built from 15 residues. CDR3 residues: CASSQEVGGADTQYF. In nucleotides, the CDR3 is TGCGCCAGCAGCCAAGAGGTCGGGGGGGCGGATACGCAGTATTTT.

This clonotype was detected ten times or more. The chain uses TRBV5-4 and TRBJ2-3; 10 positions match TRBD2. The ends lost 0 bases at V and 5 bases at J; junction bases unmatched: 6. Germline CDR1 is SGHNT and CDR2 is YYREEE (reference sequence). The CDR3 length is 16 residues. This CDR3 reads CASSLVASGGLDTQYF. CDR3 nucleotides: TGTGCCAGCAGCTTGGTGGCTAGCGGGGGATTAGATACGCAGTATTTT.

There are a few counts of this clonotype. The CDR3 DNA sequence: TGTGCCAGCAGTCCCCGGTTTAGCGGGGGGTACACAGATACGCAGTATTTT. It specifies CASSPRFSGGYTDTQYF. The chain recombines TRBV6-4 with TRBJ2-3; TRBD2 aligns across 10 bases. Germline loops: CDR1 MRHNA, CDR2 SNTAGT. The CDR3 runs to 17 residues. With V trimmed by 5 bases and J by 2 bases, 10 bases remained unmatched.

This clonotype was picked up many times. V is TRBV5-1 and J is TRBJ1-2, with D unresolved. With 4 bases removed from V and 5 bases from J, the gap between germline ends came to 9 bases. Germline CDR1 and CDR2: SGHRS and YFSETQ. The CDR3 runs to 12 residues. In DNA form, the CDR3 reads TGCGCCAGCAGCGACGGAGGTTATGGCTACACCTTC. Amino acid sequence: CASSDGGYGYTF.

This clonotype was detected only a few times. The rearrangement joins TRBV3-1 to TRBJ1-2, with D perhaps matching TRBD1 (5 bases). The germline V gene has CDR1 LGHDT and CDR2 YNNKEL (reference sequence). CDR3 size: 12 residues. Between the trimmed V and J ends, which lost 4 bases and 8 bases, there was a span of 11 bases. In DNA form, the CDR3 reads TGTGCCAGCAGCCCCACGGGGGTCGGCTACACCTTC. As protein: CASSPTGVGYTF.

This clonotype was seen repeatedly, ten times or more. This sequence joins TRBV4-2 and TRBJ2-1; maybe TRBD1 (6 bases). CDR1 and CDR2 from the germline V gene are LGHNA and YNFKEQ. This CDR3 comprises 15 residues. The V end lost 4 bases, the J end lost 6 bases, and 16 bases lay between the germline ends. The CDR3 is CASSPGEGGFNEQFF. The CDR3 DNA reads TGTGCCAGCAGCCCCGGAGAAGGGGGTTTCAATGAGCAGTTCTTC.